This note documents a single T cell receptor beta chain sequence. Its antigen is unidentified. Produced via immunoSEQ multiplex PCR; TCRdb's table is partial and in-frame only. The sample holds approximately 22,000 clones; nearly 80% are singletons and the top ten take 35% to 45%. Germline loops: CDR1 MNHEY, CDR2 SVGAGI. The CDR3 spans 14 residues. V was shortened by 5 bases and J by 4 bases, with 15 bases between the two germline ends. The data were obtained in a study of radiation and T cells in renal cell carcinoma. Overall study findings and caveats: From baseline, blood top tumor clonotypes peaked at 2 weeks post-radiation.

Time point described: baseline pretreatment blood. This sample's treatment: 15 Gy SBRT to primary tumor, nephrectomy 4 weeks later. Radiation-treated patients gave blood at baseline, week 2 and week 4. This chain joins TRBV6-5 and TRBJ2-7; weak D call: TRBD1 (5 bases). The source of this sequence is a man aged 55 to 70 with renal cell carcinoma. Sequences were derived from blood, sampled from a patient whose treatment included radiotherapy and nephrectomy. CDR3 in amino acids: CASSSQGGTYEQYF. The CDR3 DNA is TGTGCCAGCAGTAGCCAGGGTGGTACGTACGAGCAGTACTTC.